The sequence of this T cell receptor beta chain was determined in a study of blood T cell repertoires in COVID-19. Study as a whole: The study drew acute and convalescent COVID-19 samples from the United States, Italy and Spain. Sample material is recorded as cDNA or gDNA derived from T cells, B-cell-depleted T cells, or PBMCs.

Germline CDR1 reads SGHRS; CDR2 reads YFSETQ. The CDR3 is made up of 13 amino acids. Between the trimmed V and J ends, which lost 4 bases and 2 bases, there was a span of 9 bases. This clone showed up just a few times. Per the study methods: Reference gene primer amplification gave estimated nucleated cell counts. Here immunoSEQ multiplex PCR was the method, and the copy in TCRdb shows in-frame clones only, minus some. V, J and clone size are taken as reported in that table, and D and trimming were inferred from the DNA itself. The repertoire holds around 320,000 clones, with approximately 88% as singletons.

Sequenced: peripheral blood. The receptor was isolated from a woman aged 25 to 39 who had recovered from COVID-19. The J gene is TRBJ1-1, the V gene TRBV5-1; D ambiguous. The CDR3 region is CASSPDFNTEAFF. DNA of the CDR3: TGCGCCAGCAGCCCCGACTTTAACACTGAAGCTTTCTTT.